This T cell receptor (beta chain) is from a study of radiotherapy plus CTLA-4 blockade in lung cancer. As regards this clone: Its antigen is currently unknown.

Clones were read by immunoSEQ multiplex PCR, and TCRdb kept only the in-frame ones, dropping some. The top ten clones hold 7.5% to 8% of a sample with 28,000 or so clones, 70% to 85% of them seen once. General study results and limits: There was expansion of tumor-derived TCR clones in blood after radiotherapy plus ipilimumab.

The sample consisted of peripheral blood, taken from a patient treated with radiotherapy plus ipilimumab. This receptor was taken from a human donor with non-small cell lung cancer who had stable disease on radiotherapy plus ipilimumab.

CDR3 amino acids: CASSRQAQETQYF. CDR3 nucleotide sequence: TGCGCCAGCAGCAGACAGGCTCAAGAGACCCAGTACTTC. V and J are TRBV10-1 and TRBJ2-5; TRBD1 might be the D (6 bases). The CDR3 is made up of 13 amino acids. Germline-derived CDR1 and CDR2 are WNHNN and SYGVQD (reference sequence). The V and J ends lost 6 bases and 2 bases respectively, with 10 bases between them.